The next 24 T cell receptor beta chains were all read from a single sample in a study of OX40 agonist ivuxolimab in advanced cancers. Library preparation employed the immunoSEQ multiplex PCR assay. TCRdb took over this immuneACCESS table, retaining in-frame rearrangements with V and J assigned. Such tables are incomplete; in checked studies, under half of the missing clones stem from an unresolved V gene, and the remainder is unexplained. For this sample there are nearly 25,000 clones; 65% to 85% appear just once. Clones ranked in the top ten supply roughly 18% of the sample. The sample in question was CD4+ or CD8+ T cells sorted from blood, obtained in a trial of the OX40 agonist ivuxolimab. The receptors here all came from an adult with an advanced solid tumor such as melanoma, head and neck, liver or kidney cancer.

The chain employs TRBV11-2 and TRBJ2-7; a possible D gene is TRBD2 (6 bases). V was cut by 6 bases and J by 6 bases, with 21 bases left in between. This CDR3 has 15 amino acids. CDR1 is SGHAT, CDR2 FQNNGV, per germline. This CDR3 is CASSWSGSLGPEQYF. The DNA for the CDR3 is TGTGCCAGCAGTTGGAGCGGGTCCCTTGGTCCCGAGCAGTACTTC.

This sequence joins TRBV5-6 and TRBJ2-5, with 12 bases that match TRBD2. Looked up from germline, CDR1 is SGHDT and CDR2 is YYEEEE. V shed 0 bases, J shed 1 base, and the junction held 10 bases outside the gene matches. CDR3 length: 19 residues. CDR3 region: CASSLGLAGAGDFQETQYF. DNA of the CDR3: TGTGCCAGCAGCTTGGGACTAGCGGGAGCTGGAGACTTCCAAGAGACCCAGTACTTC.

The rearrangement uses TRBV7-9 and TRBJ1-2; 8 bases match TRBD1. The V gene end was trimmed by 5 bases and the J gene end by 4 bases; junction bases not matched to a gene: 6. CDR3 length: 14 residues. Germline V gene lookup returns CDR1 SEHNR and CDR2 FQNEAQ (reference sequence). CDR3 DNA sequence: TGTGCCAGCAGCCCCGGACAGGGCTTCTATGGCTACACCTTC. It codes for CASSPGQGFYGYTF.

The chain links TRBV28 to TRBJ1-2; D might be TRBD1 (6 bases). Between the trimmed V and J ends, which lost 6 bases and 11 bases, there was a span of 10 bases. The CDR3 length is 10 residues. CDR1 is MDHEN, CDR2 SYDVKM, per germline. The CDR3 DNA sequence: TGTGCCAGCAGGGAGGGGGGATACACCTTC. Protein sequence: CASREGGYTF.

J is TRBJ2-2 and V is TRBV28; TRBD1 might be the D (6 bases). This CDR3 comprises 14 residues. From germline, CDR1 is MDHEN and CDR2 SYDVKM. The V and J ends lost 6 bases and 1 base respectively, with 9 bases between them. The CDR3 DNA is TGTGCCAGCAGATCACAGGGGAACACCGGGGAGCTGTTTTTT. This sequence encodes CASRSQGNTGELFF.

The CDR3 region is CASSSGLAGGKSSYNEQFF. CDR3 DNA: TGCGCCAGCAGCTCGGGACTAGCGGGCGGGAAGAGCTCCTACAATGAGCAGTTCTTC. J is TRBJ2-1 and V is TRBV5-1, with TRBD2 identical over 12 bases. Germline V gene data show CDR1 as SGHRS and CDR2 as YFSETQ. CDR3 length: 19 amino acids. V dropped 3 bases and J dropped 0; count of bases not matched to a gene: 10.

The rearrangement links TRBV28 to TRBJ2-7, with unresolved D. V was clipped by 6 bases and J by 2 bases, with 14 bases between them. Germline-derived CDR1 and CDR2 are MDHEN and SYDVKM. The CDR3 sequence is 14 residues long. CDR3 protein: CASRTDVSPYEQYF. CDR3 in DNA: TGTGCCAGCAGAACGGACGTCAGTCCCTACGAGCAGTACTTC.

The chain is built from TRBV4-2 and TRBJ1-6; no definite D call. Germline V gene lookup returns CDR1 LGHNA and CDR2 YNFKEQ. This CDR3 is built from 17 residues. V lost 0 bases and J lost 0, with 9 bases in between. The CDR3 region has the DNA TGTGCCAGCAGCCAAGAGGAGAGGAGCTCCTATAATTCACCCCTCCACTTT. Translation: CASSQEERSSYNSPLHF.

The chain has TRBV11-2 and TRBJ2-3, with TRBD1 identical over 11 bases. Germline loops: CDR1 SGHAT, CDR2 FQNNGV. The CDR3 loop spans 18 amino acids. After removal of 5 bases from V and 0 bases from J, the junction contained 10 bases not matched to a gene. The CDR3 DNA is TGTGCCAGCAGCCCGCTGGGACAGGGGGTTACTAGCACAGATACGCAGTATTTT. It encodes CASSPLGQGVTSTDTQYF.

This chain joins TRBV29-1 and TRBJ2-3, with D maybe TRBD2 (5 bases). CDR1 and CDR2 from the germline V gene are SQVTM and ANQGSEA. This CDR3 spans 12 amino acids. Trimming removed 2 bases from V and 5 bases from J, with 8 bases in between. The chain's CDR3 is CSVEIGGDTQYF. The CDR3, as DNA: TGCAGCGTTGAAATAGGAGGAGATACGCAGTATTTT.

This sequence joins TRBV6-5 and TRBJ2-7; D is unclear. V dropped 0 bases and J dropped 4 bases, with 7 bases sitting between them. The CDR3 contains 13 residues. Germline assignment: CDR1 MNHEY and CDR2 SVGAGI. DNA of the CDR3: TGTGCCAGCAGTTACTCTAGGCAGTACGAGCAGTACTTC. Protein product: CASSYSRQYEQYF.

The chain couples TRBV7-3 to TRBJ2-1; possibly TRBD2 for D (6 bases). The CDR3 contains 14 residues. Germline CDR1 is SGHTA and CDR2 is FQGTGA. Trimming took off 5 bases at V and 4 bases at J, with 12 bases between the two ends. Here the CDR3 reads CASSQGLLYNEQFF. As DNA, the CDR3 is TGTGCCAGCAGCCAGGGACTTTTGTACAATGAGCAGTTCTTC.

This clone has just one count. The chain carries TRBV14 and TRBJ2-1; D gene uncertain. CDR3 size: 14 residues. V dropped 4 bases and J dropped 3 bases, with 10 bases sitting between them. CDR1 and CDR2 from the germline V gene are SGHDN and FVKESK. Here the CDR3 DNA reads TGTGCCAGCAGCCCAAAGGGATTCTACAATGAGCAGTTCTTC. Residues: CASSPKGFYNEQFF. Combining the CDR3 with reference TRBV14 and TRBJ2-1 gives the whole variable domain EAGVTQFPSHSVIEKGQTVTLRCDPISGHDNLYWYRRVMGKEIKFLLHFVKESKQDESGMPNNRFLAERTGGTYSTLKVQPAELEDSGVYFCASSPKGFYNEQFFGPGTRLTVL.

The chain recombines TRBV7-2 with TRBJ2-3; D may match TRBD1 or TRBD2 (5 bases each). V was cut by 0 bases and J by 2 bases, with 9 bases left in between. Germline V gene data show CDR1 as SGHTA and CDR2 as FQGNSA. The CDR3 contains 15 residues. CDR3 DNA sequence: TGTGCCAGCAGCTTAGCGGGACGTCACACAGATACGCAGTATTTT. This sequence encodes CASSLAGRHTDTQYF. The whole variable domain, remainder taken from reference TRBV7-2 and TRBJ2-3, is GAGVSQSPSNKVTEKGKDVELRCDPISGHTALYWYRQSLGQGLEFLIYFQGNSAPDKSGLPSDRFSAERTGGSVSTLTIQRTQQEDSAVYLCASSLAGRHTDTQYFGPGTRLTVL.

This chain uses TRBV5-1 with TRBJ2-7; D perhaps matches TRBD2 (6 bases). Trimming removed 0 bases at V and 4 bases at J, with 8 bases between. The CDR3 length is 13 residues. From germline, CDR1 is SGHRS and CDR2 YFSETQ. CDR3 in amino acids: CASSLGAGYEQYF. The CDR3 nucleotides are TGCGCCAGCAGCTTGGGGGCGGGGTACGAGCAGTACTTC.

The chain employs TRBV18 and TRBJ2-7; D may be TRBD1 or TRBD2 (5 bases each). Germline CDR1 KGHSH, CDR2 LQKENI. The CDR3 extends over 15 amino acids. V was pared by 2 bases and J by 5 bases, with 16 bases between. The CDR3 DNA is TGTGCCAGCTCACCAGGAGGCGGCTTGGGGCACGAGCAGTACTTC. Translated, it gives CASSPGGGLGHEQYF.

This chain connects TRBV15 to TRBJ1-4, with TRBD1 as a possible D gene (5 bases). The germline gives CDR1 LNHNV, CDR2 YYDKDF (reference sequence). CDR3 length: 14 residues. The V and J ends lost 0 bases and 8 bases respectively, with 10 bases between them. The CDR3 DNA follows: TGTGCCACCAGCAGAGATGGGGGGTTAGAAAAACTGTTTTTT. Its protein is CATSRDGGLEKLFF.

V gene TRBV5-6 combines with J gene TRBJ1-5; TRBD1 is a possible D gene (6 bases). V was cut by 3 bases and J by 13 bases, with 14 bases left in between. Germline V gene sequence: CDR1 SGHDT, CDR2 YYEEEE. This CDR3 is 12 amino acids long. The CDR3 reads CASSSEDRIQHF. The CDR3, as DNA: TGTGCCAGCAGCTCGGAGGACAGAATTCAGCATTTT.

V gene TRBV6-5 combines with J gene TRBJ2-7; 8 bases line up with TRBD1. In germline, CDR1 is MNHEY, CDR2 SVGAGI. The CDR3 has 14 amino acids. J was trimmed by 1 base and V by 5 bases; bases with no gene match: 4. The DNA of the CDR3 is TGTGCCAGCAGTAGACAGGGGCGTTCCTACGAGCAGTACTTC. Translating it yields CASSRQGRSYEQYF.

V gene TRBV5-6 combines with J gene TRBJ1-2; 7 bases agree with TRBD1. The CDR3 runs to 14 residues. The germline V gene encodes CDR1 SGHDT and CDR2 YYEEEE. V lost 4 bases, J lost 4 bases, and 7 bases stayed unmatched. In DNA form, the CDR3 reads TGTGCCAGCAGCCCTGCGGACAGGACCTATGGCTACACCTTC. This sequence encodes CASSPADRTYGYTF.

This clone showed up just a few times. The sample has other DNA sequences that encode this CDR3 too. CDR3: CASSSGRGTEAFF. DNA of the CDR3: TGCGCCAGCAGCTCAGGGCGCGGCACTGAAGCTTTCTTT. This chain joins TRBV10-1 and TRBJ1-1; possibly TRBD1 for D (5 bases). The CDR3 spans 13 residues. Germline CDR1 and CDR2: WNHNN and SYGVQD (reference sequence). V lost 6 bases, J lost 4 bases, and 12 bases lay in between.

Here the CDR3 reads CASSVTLVADNEQFF. CDR3 bases: TGTGCCAGCAGCGTAACGCTAGTGGCGGACAATGAGCAGTTCTTC. This chain connects TRBV9 to TRBJ2-1; D is unresolved. CDR1 and CDR2 (germline): SGDLS, YYNGEE. This CDR3 comprises 15 residues. With 1 base removed from V and 5 bases from J, the gap between germline ends came to 13 bases.

In its sample, this clone was seen a few times. This chain links TRBV4-1 with TRBJ2-7; D uncertain. V lost 2 bases and J lost 6, with 17 bases in between. The CDR3 runs to 15 residues. Looked up from germline, CDR1 is MGHRA and CDR2 is YSYEKL. Written as DNA, the CDR3 is TGCGCCAGCAGCCAATCTCCCAGTGTTTGGGTCGAGCAGTACTTC. Its protein is CASSQSPSVWVEQYF.

The J gene is TRBJ1-2, the V gene TRBV28; D ambiguous. This CDR3 has 11 residues. Germline CDR1 MDHEN, CDR2 SYDVKM. The germline V and J ends were trimmed by 3 bases and 5 bases, with 4 bases remaining between them. The CDR3: CASSLDYGYTF. CDR3 nucleotide sequence: TGTGCCAGCAGTTTGGATTATGGCTACACCTTC.